The clone carrying this TCR beta chain was counted at least ten times. The CDR3 is made up of 18 amino acids. Losses at the gene ends were 3 bases for V and 6 bases for J; bases not matched to a gene: 12. CDR1 and CDR2 (germline): MNHEY, SMNVEV (reference sequence). The sample is drawn from a study of T cells in Graves' hyperthyroidism and ophthalmopathy. Amplification of TCR beta CDR3 regions was performed using RNA transcripts as template. The primer set for the first-round RT-PCR of the TCR CDR3 was HTBI. From the multiplex PCR reads, TCRdb called clonotypes with MiXCR, one entry per CDR3 protein. The profile shows about 360,000 distinct CDR3 sequences, about 13% of them singletons.

The receptor was isolated from a woman between 18 and 30 years old with Graves' hyperthyroidism. Sample: blood. The rearrangement joins TRBV27 to TRBJ2-2; 11 nucleotides align to TRBD2. CDR3 DNA: TGTGCCAGCAGTTTTCAACTAGCGGGGGCCGTCGGTTCCGGGGAGCTGTTTTTT. Translated, it gives CASSFQLAGAVGSGELFF.